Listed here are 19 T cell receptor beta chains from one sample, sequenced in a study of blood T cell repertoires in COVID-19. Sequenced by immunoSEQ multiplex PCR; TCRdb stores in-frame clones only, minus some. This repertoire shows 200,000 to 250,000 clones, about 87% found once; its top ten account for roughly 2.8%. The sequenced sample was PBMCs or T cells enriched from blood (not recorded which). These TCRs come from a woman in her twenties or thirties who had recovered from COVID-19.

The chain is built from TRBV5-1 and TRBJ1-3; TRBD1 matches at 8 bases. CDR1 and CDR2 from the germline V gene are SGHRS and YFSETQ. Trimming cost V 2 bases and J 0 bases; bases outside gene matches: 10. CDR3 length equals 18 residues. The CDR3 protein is CASSFGTGYHTSGNTIYF. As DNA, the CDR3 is TGCGCCAGCAGCTTTGGGACAGGTTATCATACCTCTGGAAACACCATATATTTT.

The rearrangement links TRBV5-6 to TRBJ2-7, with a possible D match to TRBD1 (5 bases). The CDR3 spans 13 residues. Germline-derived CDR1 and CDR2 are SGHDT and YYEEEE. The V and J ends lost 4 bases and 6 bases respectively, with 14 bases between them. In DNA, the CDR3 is TGTGCCAGCAGCGCCGGACACTCTTCCGAGCAGTACTTC. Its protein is CASSAGHSSEQYF.

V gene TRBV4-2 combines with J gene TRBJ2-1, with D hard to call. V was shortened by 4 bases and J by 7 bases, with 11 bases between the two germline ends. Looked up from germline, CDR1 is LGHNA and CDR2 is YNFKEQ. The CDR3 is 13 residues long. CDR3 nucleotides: TGTGCCAGCAGCCCTGCGGTTAGGAATGAGCAGTTCTTC. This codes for CASSPAVRNEQFF.

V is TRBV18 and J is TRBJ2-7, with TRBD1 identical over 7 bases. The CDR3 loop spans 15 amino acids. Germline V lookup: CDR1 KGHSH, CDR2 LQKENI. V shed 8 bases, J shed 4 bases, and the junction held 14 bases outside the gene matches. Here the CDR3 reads CASEAVAGGQYEQYF. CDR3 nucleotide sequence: TGTGCCAGCGAGGCTGTGGCAGGGGGTCAATACGAGCAGTACTTC.

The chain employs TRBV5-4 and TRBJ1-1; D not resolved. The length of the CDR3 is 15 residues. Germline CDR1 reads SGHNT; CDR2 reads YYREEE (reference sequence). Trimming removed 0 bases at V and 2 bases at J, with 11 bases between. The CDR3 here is CASSLAREPNTEAFF. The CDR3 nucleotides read TGTGCCAGCAGCTTGGCCCGGGAGCCCAACACTGAAGCTTTCTTT.

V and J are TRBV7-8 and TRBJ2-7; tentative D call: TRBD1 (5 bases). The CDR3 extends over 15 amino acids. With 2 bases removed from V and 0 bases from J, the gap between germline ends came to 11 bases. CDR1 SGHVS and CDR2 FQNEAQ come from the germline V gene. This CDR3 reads CASSLILTASYEQYF. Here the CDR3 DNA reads TGTGCCAGCAGCTTAATCTTGACAGCCTCCTACGAGCAGTACTTC.

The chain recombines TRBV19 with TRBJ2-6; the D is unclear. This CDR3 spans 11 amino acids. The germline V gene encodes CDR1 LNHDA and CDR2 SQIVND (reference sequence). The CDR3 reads CATAGANVLTF. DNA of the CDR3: TGTGCAACAGCTGGGGCCAACGTCCTGACTTTC.

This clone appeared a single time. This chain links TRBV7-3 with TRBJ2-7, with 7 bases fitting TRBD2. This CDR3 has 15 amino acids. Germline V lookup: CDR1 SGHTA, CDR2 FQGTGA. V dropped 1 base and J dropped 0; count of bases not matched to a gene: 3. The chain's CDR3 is CASSLMGGTSYEQYF. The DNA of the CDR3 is TGTGCCAGCAGCTTAATGGGGGGGACCTCCTACGAGCAGTACTTC.

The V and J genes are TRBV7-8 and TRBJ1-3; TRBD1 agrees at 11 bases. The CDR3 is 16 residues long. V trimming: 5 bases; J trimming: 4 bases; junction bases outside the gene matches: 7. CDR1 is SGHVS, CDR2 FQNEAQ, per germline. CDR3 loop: CASSMGQGEIGNTIYF. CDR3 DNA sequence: TGTGCCAGCAGCATGGGACAGGGGGAGATCGGAAACACCATATATTTT.

The CDR3 region has the DNA TGTGCCAGCTCACAATACGGGACATCTTATGGCTACACCTTC. Translating gives CASSQYGTSYGYTF. The chain has TRBV18 and TRBJ1-2; maybe TRBD1 (6 bases). This CDR3 contains 14 residues. The V and J ends lost 4 bases and 5 bases respectively, with 14 bases between them. Germline loops: CDR1 KGHSH, CDR2 LQKENI.

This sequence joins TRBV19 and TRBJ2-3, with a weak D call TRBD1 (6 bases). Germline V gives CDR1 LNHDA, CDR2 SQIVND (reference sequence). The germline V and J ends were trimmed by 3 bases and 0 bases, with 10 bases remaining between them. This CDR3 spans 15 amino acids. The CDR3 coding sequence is TGTGCCAGTAGTATCGGACAGAAAAGCACAGATACGCAGTATTTT. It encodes CASSIGQKSTDTQYF.

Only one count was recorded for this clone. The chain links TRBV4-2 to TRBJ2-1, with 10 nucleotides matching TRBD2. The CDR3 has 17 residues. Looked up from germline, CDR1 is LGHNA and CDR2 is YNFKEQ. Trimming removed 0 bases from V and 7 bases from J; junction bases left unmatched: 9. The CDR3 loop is CASSQDLQRGGGNEQFF. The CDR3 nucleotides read TGTGCCAGCAGCCAAGATTTACAGCGGGGGGGCGGGAATGAGCAGTTCTTC.

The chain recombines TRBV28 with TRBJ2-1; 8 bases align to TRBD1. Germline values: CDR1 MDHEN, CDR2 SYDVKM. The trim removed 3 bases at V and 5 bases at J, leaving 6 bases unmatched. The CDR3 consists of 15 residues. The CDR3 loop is CASSFPGQVNNEQFF. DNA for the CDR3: TGTGCCAGCAGTTTTCCGGGACAGGTGAACAATGAGCAGTTCTTC.

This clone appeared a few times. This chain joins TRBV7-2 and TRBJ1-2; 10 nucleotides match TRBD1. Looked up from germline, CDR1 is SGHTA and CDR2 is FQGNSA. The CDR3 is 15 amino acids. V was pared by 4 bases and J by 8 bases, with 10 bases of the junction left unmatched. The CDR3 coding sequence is TGTGCCAGCAGCTCCAAGGACAGGGGGGGTAACGGCTACACCTTC. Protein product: CASSSKDRGGNGYTF. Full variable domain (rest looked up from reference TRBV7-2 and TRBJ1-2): GAGVSQSPSNKVTEKGKDVELRCDPISGHTALYWYRQSLGQGLEFLIYFQGNSAPDKSGLPSDRFSAERTGGSVSTLTIQRTQQEDSAVYLCASSSKDRGGNGYTFGSGTRLTVV.

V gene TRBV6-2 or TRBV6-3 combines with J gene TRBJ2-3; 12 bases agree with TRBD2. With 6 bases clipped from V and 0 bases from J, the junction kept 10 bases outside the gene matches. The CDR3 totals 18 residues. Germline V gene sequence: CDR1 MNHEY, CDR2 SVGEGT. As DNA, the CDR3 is TGTGCCAGCAGGCCTCTAGCGGGGGGGAATTTTAGCACAGATACGCAGTATTTT. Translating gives CASRPLAGGNFSTDTQYF.

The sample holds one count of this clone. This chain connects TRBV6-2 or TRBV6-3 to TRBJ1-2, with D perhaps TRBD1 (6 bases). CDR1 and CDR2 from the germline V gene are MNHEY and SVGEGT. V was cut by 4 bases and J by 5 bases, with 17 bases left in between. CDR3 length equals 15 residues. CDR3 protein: CASSSLRGTGYGYTF. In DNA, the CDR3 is TGTGCCAGCAGTTCCCTTAGGGGGACGGGTTATGGCTACACCTTC.

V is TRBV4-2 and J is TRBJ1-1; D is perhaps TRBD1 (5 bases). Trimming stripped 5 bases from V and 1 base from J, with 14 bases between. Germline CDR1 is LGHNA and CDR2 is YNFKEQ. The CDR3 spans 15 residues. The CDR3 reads CASSYPGRANTEAFF. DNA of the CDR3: TGTGCCAGCAGCTACCCAGGGAGGGCGAACACTGAAGCTTTCTTT.

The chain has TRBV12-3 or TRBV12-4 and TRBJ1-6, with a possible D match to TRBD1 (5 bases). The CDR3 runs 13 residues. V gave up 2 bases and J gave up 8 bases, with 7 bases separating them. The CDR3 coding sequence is TGTGCCAGCAGTTTACAAGGGGATTCACCCCTCCACTTT. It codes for CASSLQGDSPLHF.

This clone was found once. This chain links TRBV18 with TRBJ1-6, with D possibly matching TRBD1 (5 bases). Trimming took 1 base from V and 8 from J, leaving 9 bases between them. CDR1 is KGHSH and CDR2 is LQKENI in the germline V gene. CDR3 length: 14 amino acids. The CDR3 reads CASSPQGWDSPLHF. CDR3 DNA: TGTGCCAGCTCACCACAGGGGTGGGATTCACCCCTCCACTTT.